This T cell receptor (beta chain) comes out of a study of cytomegalovirus exposure and HLA in healthy donors. The primer mix had 60 Vbeta and 13 Jbeta primers. TCRdb's copy holds only in-frame clones and misses some; the assay was immunoSEQ multiplex PCR. The repertoire holds 150,000 to 200,000 clones, with approximately 86% as singletons. Only one count was recorded for this clone. The sequence was obtained from a woman between 18 and 29 years old in good health and CMV-seronegative. The sample was PBMCs.

The CDR3 region is CAWSEETGGFGDTQYF. CDR3 coding DNA: TGTGCCTGGAGTGAGGAGACAGGGGGATTTGGAGATACGCAGTATTTT. V is TRBV30 and J is TRBJ2-3; 9 nucleotides agree with TRBD1. The germline gives CDR1 GTSNPN, CDR2 SVGIG (reference sequence). The CDR3 contains 16 residues. The junction had 10 bases not matched to a gene; V was cut back by 1 base and J by 5 bases. The whole variable domain, filled in from reference TRBV30 and TRBJ2-3, reads SQTIHQWPATLVQPVGSPLSLECTVEGTSNPNLYWYRQAAGRGLQLLFYSVGIGQISSEVPQNLSASRPQDRQFILSSKKLLLSDSGFYLCAWSEETGGFGDTQYFGPGTRLTVL.